This TCR beta chain was profiled in a study of radiotherapy plus CTLA-4 blockade in lung cancer. Per the germline V gene, CDR1 is MGHDK and CDR2 is SYGVNS. Losses at the gene ends were 4 bases for V and 2 bases for J; bases not matched to a gene: 1. The CDR3 consists of 14 residues. This clone was counted a single time. Generated by immunoSEQ multiplex PCR, the TCRdb table keeps only in-frame clones and is missing some. The data contain tens of thousands of clones, less than 85% of them singletons. The chain uses TRBV25-1 and TRBJ1-5; 8 bases agree with TRBD1. This TCR was recovered from a human donor with non-small cell lung cancer who had stable disease on radiotherapy plus ipilimumab. Here the sequenced sample was peripheral blood, taken from a patient treated with radiotherapy plus ipilimumab. The DNA for the CDR3 is TGTGCCAGCAGTGGACAGGGGCGCAATCAGCCCCAGCATTTT. It yields the protein CASSGQGRNQPQHF.